The 20 T cell receptor beta chains presented below share a single source sample, sequenced in a study of T cell responses to AZD1222 COVID-19 vaccine. The table came from immunoSEQ multiplex PCR; TCRdb's copy has only in-frame clones and leaves some out. The sample holds over 150,000 clones, 93% seen once. Sequencing was performed on peripheral blood, taken 28 days after the second AZD1222 dose. These receptors came from an adult who received the AZD1222 COVID-19 vaccine.

This rearrangement joins TRBV19 to TRBJ1-5; no firm D call. The CDR3 totals 14 residues. Germline V gene lookup returns CDR1 LNHDA and CDR2 SQIVND (reference sequence). Trimming pared 1 base from V and 2 bases from J, leaving 6 bases between. The DNA for the CDR3 is TGTGCCAGTAGTATAGGGAGGGGCAATCAGCCCCAGCATTTT. This translates into CASSIGRGNQPQHF.

The chain recombines TRBV5-6 with TRBJ2-3; the D gene is possibly TRBD1 (6 bases). Germline V gene sequence: CDR1 SGHDT, CDR2 YYEEEE. The CDR3 sequence is 16 residues long. V shed 0 bases and J shed 0 bases, with 11 bases lying between them. The CDR3 spells CASSLVRGPSTDTQYF. Written as DNA, the CDR3 is TGTGCCAGCAGCTTGGTCAGGGGCCCTAGCACAGATACGCAGTATTTT.

This chain connects TRBV5-4 to TRBJ2-7, with D tentatively TRBD1 (5 bases). V gave up 2 bases and J gave up 3 bases, with 9 bases separating them. This CDR3 has 13 amino acids. Germline V gene data show CDR1 as SGHNT and CDR2 as YYREEE (reference sequence). This CDR3 is CASSLGEGYEQYF. The CDR3, as DNA: TGTGCCAGCAGCTTAGGGGAAGGCTACGAGCAGTACTTC. The full variable domain, its missing parts supplied by reference TRBV5-4 and TRBJ2-7, is ETGVTQSPTHLIKTRGQQVTLRCSSQSGHNTVSWYQQALGQGPQFIFQYYREEENGRGNFPPRFSGLQFPNYSSELNVNALELDDSALYLCASSLGEGYEQYFGPGTRLTVT.

The V gene is TRBV3-1 (or the pseudogene TRBV3-2), the J gene TRBJ1-3; D possibly corresponds to TRBD1 (5 bases). Trimming left V 4 bases short and J 0 bases short, with 16 bases between. The germline gives CDR1 LGHDT, CDR2 YNNKEL (reference sequence). The CDR3 consists of 17 residues. The chain's CDR3 is CASSPSRDVYSGNTIYF. CDR3 coding DNA: TGTGCCAGCAGCCCGTCCCGGGACGTCTACTCTGGAAACACCATATATTTT.

The chain carries TRBV5-1 and TRBJ2-1; the D gene is possibly TRBD2 (6 bases). V lost 4 bases and J lost 5, with 16 bases in between. This CDR3 comprises 15 residues. Per the germline V gene, CDR1 is SGHRS and CDR2 is YFSETQ. The CDR3 sequence: CASSPRGLGDNEQFF. Written as DNA, the CDR3 is TGCGCCAGCAGCCCACGGGGACTCGGGGACAATGAGCAGTTCTTC.

The chain uses TRBV30 and TRBJ1-1; D gene ambiguous. The V end lost 3 bases, the J end lost 11 bases, and 16 bases lay between the germline ends. The CDR3 extends over 12 amino acids. The V gene's germline CDR1 is GTSNPN and CDR2 SVGIG (reference sequence). CDR3 in amino acids: CAWSNSQVRAFF. In nucleotides, the CDR3 is TGTGCCTGGAGCAACTCTCAGGTGCGCGCTTTCTTT.

The V call is TRBV28, the J call TRBJ2-1, with 8 positions matching TRBD2. V dropped 5 bases and J dropped 7; count of bases not matched to a gene: 4. CDR1 and CDR2 from the germline V gene are MDHEN and SYDVKM. CDR3 length: 13 residues. The CDR3 reads CASSAPGGNEQFF. In DNA form, the CDR3 reads TGTGCCAGCAGTGCCCCGGGGGGGAATGAGCAGTTCTTC.

V is TRBV4-1 and J is TRBJ1-5, with D hard to call. The CDR3 is made up of 12 amino acids. Germline CDR1 MGHRA, CDR2 YSYEKL. Trimming removed 3 bases at V and 4 bases at J, with 4 bases between. The CDR3 DNA sequence: TGCGCCAGCAGCCACCCGAATCAGCCCCAGCATTTT. This encodes CASSHPNQPQHF.

V and J are TRBV7-2 and TRBJ2-2, with 9 bases lining up with TRBD2. Germline V gene sequence: CDR1 SGHTA, CDR2 FQGNSA. J gave up 7 bases and V 1 base, and 7 bases lay outside the gene matches. The CDR3 extends over 16 amino acids. The CDR3 protein is CASSLGSGGSLGELFF. CDR3 nucleotides: TGTGCCAGCAGCTTAGGAAGCGGGGGGTCTCTCGGGGAGCTGTTTTTT.

V and J are TRBV24-1 and TRBJ2-1, with 8 bases fitting TRBD2. With V trimmed by 8 bases and J by 8 bases, 4 bases remained unmatched. Germline CDR1 and CDR2: KGHDR and SFDVKD. There are 12 residues in the CDR3. CDR3 loop: CATTEAGDEQFF. In DNA form, the CDR3 reads TGTGCCACCACCGAAGCGGGGGATGAGCAGTTCTTC.

This clone was seen only once. This chain links TRBV7-9 with TRBJ1-5, with D tentatively TRBD1 (5 bases). The germline gives CDR1 SEHNR, CDR2 FQNEAQ (reference sequence). Trimming shortened V by 5 bases and J by 3 bases, and 17 bases separated the two germline ends. The CDR3 totals 16 residues. CDR3 sequence reads: CASSNPGASSNQPQHF. The CDR3 DNA sequence: TGTGCCAGCAGCAACCCCGGGGCGTCGTCCAATCAGCCCCAGCATTTT.

The CDR3 sequence is CASSLAGQGPTEAFF. Here the CDR3 DNA reads TGTGCCAGCAGCTTGGCCGGACAGGGCCCCACTGAAGCTTTCTTT. This sequence joins TRBV5-4 and TRBJ1-1; 8 positions match TRBD1. Germline V CDR1 and CDR2: SGHNT, YYREEE (reference sequence). With 0 bases clipped from V and 4 bases from J, the junction kept 5 bases outside the gene matches. This CDR3 has 15 amino acids.

A remark on this clone: The sample carries other DNA sequences with the same CDR3. The chain employs TRBV5-4 and TRBJ2-2; D ambiguous. There are 15 residues in the CDR3. V lost 2 bases and J 1 base, leaving 9 bases between the germline ends. In germline, CDR1 is SGHNT, CDR2 YYREEE (reference sequence). CDR3 sequence: CASSLGGGNTGELFF. CDR3 DNA: TGTGCCAGCAGCTTAGGTGGCGGGAACACCGGGGAGCTGTTTTTT.

CDR3 residues: CASTGAASTGELFF. CDR3 DNA: TGTGCCAGCACTGGGGCAGCAAGCACCGGGGAGCTGTTTTTT. The rearrangement links TRBV2 to TRBJ2-2, with D perhaps matching TRBD1 (5 bases). Germline CDR1 reads SNHLY; CDR2 reads FYNNEI. The CDR3 contains 14 residues. V lost 7 bases, J lost 4 bases, and 13 bases lay in between.

The J gene is TRBJ2-7, the V gene TRBV3-1 (or the pseudogene TRBV3-2); D not resolved. This CDR3 is 11 amino acids long. Trimming stripped 5 bases from V and 2 bases from J, with 4 bases between. Germline-derived CDR1 and CDR2 are LGHDT and YNNKEL (reference sequence). For the CDR3, the DNA is TGTGCCAGCAGCTCTACCTACGAGCAGTACTTC. It yields the protein CASSSTYEQYF.

This chain links TRBV5-4 with TRBJ1-1; the match to TRBD1 covers 8 bases. There are 15 residues in the CDR3. Germline V CDR1 and CDR2: SGHNT, YYREEE (reference sequence). With V trimmed by 2 bases and J by 1 base, 4 bases remained unmatched. The CDR3 sequence is CASSFAGTGNTEAFF. The CDR3 DNA reads TGTGCCAGCAGCTTCGCCGGGACAGGGAACACTGAAGCTTTCTTT.

This chain joins TRBV6-2 or TRBV6-3 and TRBJ1-2; maybe TRBD1 (6 bases). Germline CDR1 and CDR2: MNHEY and SVGEGT. The CDR3 covers 16 residues. The V end was cut by 4 bases, the J end by 4 bases, with 19 bases between. CDR3 region: CASSSTRQEPVYGYTF. CDR3 nucleotide sequence: TGTGCCAGCAGTTCCACGAGACAGGAACCCGTCTATGGCTACACCTTC.

The rearrangement uses TRBV7-3 and TRBJ2-1; a weak D match, TRBD1 (6 bases). The CDR3 loop spans 19 amino acids. Trimming took 1 base from V and 5 from J, leaving 24 bases between them. Germline V gene lookup returns CDR1 SGHTA and CDR2 FQGTGA. Written as DNA, the CDR3 is TGTGCCAGCAGCTTAAGTACAGGGCTCCCCGGAACCCTAGACAATGAGCAGTTCTTC. Translated: CASSLSTGLPGTLDNEQFF.

The CDR3: CSASNPGGSLDTGELFF. The CDR3 DNA reads TGCAGTGCTAGTAATCCAGGGGGAAGTTTGGACACCGGGGAGCTGTTTTTT. The genes are TRBV20-1 and TRBJ2-2; TRBD1 matches at 7 bases. Looked up from germline, CDR1 is DFQATT and CDR2 is SNEGSKA (reference sequence). J gave up 3 bases and V 3 bases, and 13 bases lay outside the gene matches. This CDR3 contains 17 residues.

This chain links TRBV6-5 with TRBJ1-1; 7 nucleotides align to TRBD1. CDR3 length equals 14 residues. Germline V gene lookup returns CDR1 MNHEY and CDR2 SVGAGI. V shed 5 bases and J 5 bases; nucleotides not matched to a gene: 8. CDR3 DNA: TGTGCCAGCAGTCGCTTAGGGGGCGGAACTGAAGCTTTCTTT. Translated, it gives CASSRLGGGTEAFF.